Shown below are 20 T cell receptor beta chains from a single sample sequenced in a study of blood T cell repertoires in COVID-19. TCRdb's table, derived via immunoSEQ multiplex PCR, lists solely in-frame clones and lacks some. The sample has about 140,000 clones, 60% to 80% seen once. Material for sequencing was PBMCs or T cells enriched from blood (not recorded which). These receptors all come from a woman aged 50 to 60 who had recovered from COVID-19.

The CDR3 loop reads CASTPWVGTGGAGNSPLHF. CDR3 nucleotides: TGTGCCAGCACCCCCTGGGTGGGGACAGGGGGCGCAGGAAATTCACCCCTCCACTTT. The chain is built from TRBV27 and TRBJ1-6, with 12 nucleotides matching TRBD1. The V gene's germline CDR1 is MNHEY and CDR2 SMNVEV (reference sequence). The CDR3 runs 19 residues. Unmatched junction bases numbered 17, after V lost 7 bases and J lost 7 bases.

The chain has TRBV27 and TRBJ1-2; 7 positions agree with TRBD1. The CDR3 has 13 amino acids. In germline, CDR1 is MNHEY, CDR2 SMNVEV (reference sequence). V shed 3 bases, J shed 13 bases, and the junction held 11 bases outside the gene matches. CDR3 sequence: CASSFMGDRELTF. CDR3 nucleotides: TGTGCCAGCAGTTTTATGGGTGACAGGGAACTCACCTTC.

This clone was observed a single time. The chain joins TRBV18 to TRBJ1-4; weak D call: TRBD1 (6 bases). The germline gives CDR1 KGHSH, CDR2 LQKENI. With 4 bases removed from V and 3 bases from J, the gap between germline ends came to 18 bases. The CDR3 consists of 17 residues. CDR3 loop: CASSLNRARLANEKLFF. The CDR3, as DNA: TGTGCCAGCTCACTTAACAGGGCTCGGCTGGCTAATGAAAAACTGTTTTTT.

The chain is built from TRBV27 and TRBJ2-7; a possible D gene is TRBD1 (6 bases). This CDR3 is 13 amino acids long. Germline CDR1 and CDR2: MNHEY and SMNVEV (reference sequence). The V and J ends lost 6 bases and 4 bases respectively, with 13 bases between them. The DNA of the CDR3 is TGTGCCAGCAGCTTCAACAGGGCTTACGAGCAGTACTTC. Translating it yields CASSFNRAYEQYF.

The chain recombines TRBV20-1 with TRBJ2-3; perhaps TRBD2 as D (7 bases). The length of the CDR3 is 14 residues. With 3 bases removed from V and 2 bases from J, the gap between germline ends came to 12 bases. Germline CDR1 reads DFQATT; CDR2 reads SNEGSKA (reference sequence). CDR3 bases: TGCAGTGCTAGTAGGGGGGGGGTCACAGATACGCAGTATTTT. Translated: CSASRGGVTDTQYF.

The chain has TRBV28 and TRBJ1-5; 7 bases are shared with TRBD1. The CDR3 extends over 14 amino acids. Germline assignment: CDR1 MDHEN and CDR2 SYDVKM. J was trimmed by 5 bases and V by 4 bases; bases with no gene match: 5. CDR3 region: CASSSQGMHQPQHF. The CDR3 coding sequence is TGTGCCAGCAGTTCACAGGGGATGCATCAGCCCCAGCATTTT.

This clone was counted only a few times. The chain has TRBV4-1 and TRBJ1-2, with D perhaps matching TRBD1 (5 bases). CDR1 MGHRA and CDR2 YSYEKL come from the germline V gene. V lost 0 bases and J 4 bases, leaving 12 bases between the germline ends. The CDR3 runs 15 residues. CDR3 in DNA: TGCGCCAGCAGCCAAGATGAACAGGCCCTCTATGGCTACACCTTC. Translated, it gives CASSQDEQALYGYTF.

The chain joins TRBV3-1 (or the pseudogene TRBV3-2) to TRBJ1-1, with D perhaps matching TRBD1 (6 bases). The CDR3 runs to 14 residues. Germline V gene sequence: CDR1 LGHDT, CDR2 YNNKEL (reference sequence). The V end was cut by 5 bases, the J end by 9 bases, with 19 bases between. CDR3 DNA sequence: TGTGCCAGCAGCATACCGGGAGGACAGACCCAAGCTTTCTTT. It codes for CASSIPGGQTQAFF.

The chain combines TRBV7-6 with TRBJ1-4, with D perhaps matching TRBD1 (6 bases). The V gene's germline CDR1 is SGHVS and CDR2 FNYEAQ. The CDR3 runs 16 residues. With 3 bases removed from V and 0 bases from J, the gap between germline ends came to 11 bases. Here the CDR3 reads CASSFGYRATNEKLFF. CDR3 bases: TGTGCCAGCAGCTTTGGTTACAGGGCAACTAATGAAAAACTGTTTTTT.

This clone appeared a few times. The chain combines TRBV6-5 with TRBJ2-7; 7 nucleotides align to TRBD1. The V gene's germline CDR1 is MNHEY and CDR2 SVGAGI. V lost 6 bases and J lost 4; bases outside the gene matches: 3. CDR3 length: 12 amino acids. Written as DNA, the CDR3 is TGTGCCAGCAGCATGACAGGGTACGAGCAGTACTTC. Protein: CASSMTGYEQYF.

The chain carries TRBV9 and TRBJ2-1; TRBD2 is a possible D gene (6 bases). The CDR3 length is 17 residues. Germline V gives CDR1 SGDLS, CDR2 YYNGEE. V lost 3 bases, J lost 6 bases, and 22 bases lay in between. In nucleotides, the CDR3 is TGTGCCAGCAGCGGTGTCGGGCCGGGAGAAACGTTCAATGAGCAGTTCTTC. Translation: CASSGVGPGETFNEQFF.

This clone was recorded only once. The chain carries TRBV5-1 and TRBJ1-6; tentatively, D is TRBD1 (6 bases). Germline V CDR1 and CDR2: SGHRS, YFSETQ. V dropped 1 base and J dropped 14 bases, with 19 bases sitting between them. The CDR3 consists of 15 residues. This CDR3 reads CASSLPGKDRIALHF. The CDR3 DNA follows: TGCGCCAGCAGCTTGCCGGGCAAGGACAGAATCGCCCTCCACTTT.

This clone was found once. The rearrangement uses TRBV9 and TRBJ2-2; possibly TRBD2 for D (7 bases). V lost 4 bases and J lost 4, with 14 bases in between. The germline V gene has CDR1 SGDLS and CDR2 YYNGEE. The CDR3 runs 15 residues. CDR3 DNA: TGTGCCAGCAGCCCCCCGGGGGGCGGCACCGGGGAGCTGTTTTTT. This translates into CASSPPGGGTGELFF.

This rearrangement joins TRBV14 to TRBJ1-5; D remains unclear. The CDR3 covers 13 residues. Trimming left V 0 bases short and J 7 bases short, with 7 bases between. Germline V gene sequence: CDR1 SGHDN, CDR2 FVKESK. CDR3 region: CASSQDQVQPQHF. CDR3 sequence (DNA): TGTGCCAGCAGCCAAGATCAGGTACAGCCCCAGCATTTT.

This rearrangement joins TRBV21-1 to TRBJ2-1; TRBD2, the D gene given by the table, was not confirmed from the DNA. TRBV21-1 is tagged as a pseudogene. CDR3 size: 19 residues. CDR3 in amino acids: CASSLRGLAGPFWYNEQFF. CDR3 in DNA: TGTGCCAGCAGCCTCCGGGGACTAGCGGGTCCCTTTTGGTACAATGAGCAGTTCTTC.

This chain connects TRBV6-6 to TRBJ1-5; unclear D gene. The CDR3 length is 11 residues. V lost 4 bases, J lost 7 bases, and 5 bases lay in between. From germline, CDR1 is MNHNY and CDR2 SVGAGI (reference sequence). The CDR3 sequence is CASSSGQPQHF. The DNA of the CDR3 is TGTGCCAGCAGTTCGGGGCAGCCCCAGCATTTT.

V is TRBV6-6 and J is TRBJ2-5, with 7 bases lining up with TRBD2. J lost 2 bases, V lost 7 bases, and 13 bases had no gene match. CDR1 and CDR2 from the germline V gene are MNHNY and SVGAGI (reference sequence). The CDR3 loop spans 16 amino acids. In DNA, the CDR3 is TGTGCCAGCACCTTCGGAGCGGGGTACCTTCAAGAGACCCAGTACTTC. Its translation: CASTFGAGYLQETQYF.

This chain joins TRBV5-4 and TRBJ2-7; D is perhaps TRBD1 (5 bases). With 5 bases removed from V and 3 bases from J, the gap between germline ends came to 9 bases. The germline gives CDR1 SGHNT, CDR2 YYREEE (reference sequence). The CDR3 totals 12 residues. CDR3 coding DNA: TGTGCCAGCAGTTTCGACAGCTACGAGCAGTACTTC. It codes for CASSFDSYEQYF. Supplemented by reference TRBV5-4 and TRBJ2-7, the full variable domain reads ETGVTQSPTHLIKTRGQQVTLRCSSQSGHNTVSWYQQALGQGPQFIFQYYREEENGRGNFPPRFSGLQFPNYSSELNVNALELDDSALYLCASSFDSYEQYFGPGTRLTVT.

This clone has ten or more counts. The chain combines TRBV2 with TRBJ1-5, with 9 bases that match TRBD1. CDR1 and CDR2 from the germline V gene are SNHLY and FYNNEI. V lost 0 bases, J lost 4 bases, and 10 bases stayed unmatched. The CDR3 runs 18 residues. Here the CDR3 reads CASSEAGGLTGGNQPQHF. In nucleotides, the CDR3 is TGTGCCAGCAGTGAAGCTGGTGGGCTGACAGGGGGAAATCAGCCCCAGCATTTT.

This rearrangement joins TRBV4-2 to TRBJ2-1; 8 bases line up with TRBD2. The CDR3 loop spans 15 amino acids. Unmatched junction bases numbered 2, after V lost 1 base and J lost 3 bases. Germline V gives CDR1 LGHNA, CDR2 YNFKEQ. Here the CDR3 reads CASSQGAGVYNEQFF. Written as DNA, the CDR3 is TGTGCCAGCAGCCAAGGAGCGGGAGTCTACAATGAGCAGTTCTTC.